This T cell receptor beta chain was retrieved from a study of long-term antiretroviral therapy in people with HIV (dated by TCRdb to 2022 to 2024). Study-wide context: Collection of the earliest samples took place about a decade ahead of the 2015 WHO recommendation for immediate ART, at a time when ART was typically delayed until CD4 counts fell. Among the approximately 30 participants with HIV, over nine were female. This retrospective serial study examined whether starting ART and sustained HIV suppression were associated with changes in the composition and diversity of the TRB repertoire in peripheral blood. No cross-contamination during QIAcube processing was shown when test extractions of a monoclonal T-cell line were performed alongside some 33 polyclonal samples. From fewer than 35 adults with confirmed HIV infection, the cohort provided some 200 cryopreserved PBMC samples, gathered serially across a mean of about 6 years (range 1-12). Results the study describes overall, beyond this receptor: Starting ART was linked to a significant rise in TRB diversity, yet even with long-term ART the diversity remained significantly lower than in transplant donor controls. At every time point, the repertoire was dominated by expanded TRB clones first identified before ART initiation, although this dominance fluctuated and, in many PLHIV, declined after ART. The samples span the years 2004 to 2017, and the ART regimens used may be less effective than current regimens. Because PBMC availability was limited, only the TCR beta chain was sequenced, with no alpha chain pairing. Inferences about post-ART repertoire changes were limited because no data were available on ART adherence, viral resistance or therapy changes. Compared with controls, HIV repertoires had narrower CDR3 length ranges, and the network structure pointed to an antigen-experienced repertoire that shifted only slightly toward naive after ART. Because pre-ART samples had limited cell numbers, profiling was done on unsorted PBMC rather than on sorted CD4+ and CD8+ T cells.

The immunoSEQ hsTCRB v3.0 assay was used at survey level resolution to sequence the TRB variable region. The targeted TRB sequencing depth was roughly 40,000-55,000 T-cell genomes per sample. An Illumina MiSeq with a v3 150-cycle kit was used to sequence the pooled TRB libraries. Regarding the original processing steps: Repertoire analysis ran in R within a reproducible Nextflow workflow covering QC, data transformation and analysis. LymphoSeq2, an R package for exploring AIRR-Seq data, was used to implement the custom analyses. A handful of samples that produced fewer than 5000 total TRB sequences were removed, so some 180 HIV repertoires were analyzed. Among the 180 or so HIV repertoires that were kept, under 60 were collected before ART initiation and more than 120 were collected after ART initiation. Each repertoire was downsampled to 5000 TRB nucleotide sequences, and summary statistics were averaged across 100 downsampling iterations. TRB sequences were retained for analysis only if CDR3 regions of at least seven amino acids were present. A Shannon entropy-derived clonality score and the Gini coefficient were used to measure diversity. In the repertoire networks, any two of the top 5000 CDR3 amino acid sequences were linked whenever the two sequences differed by an edit distance of one. Antigen specificity groups and MHC restriction were predicted for TRB CDR3 amino acid sequences with GLIPH2. Known CMV, EBV, HIV or tissue antigen associations were flagged by matching CDR3 amino acid sequences against VDJdb and McPAS-TCR. Pre-ART, post-ART and control groups were compared with Wilcoxon signed-rank tests and Holm-Bonferroni correction. What TCRdb holds here is the immuneACCESS table cut down to in-frame rearrangements. Part of the clones is not present; checked against another copy, under half of the missing clones reflect an unresolved V gene, and the others are unexplained. V, J and clone size are taken as reported in that table, and D and trimming were inferred from the DNA itself. Within this sample are 20,000 to 25,000 clones, with more than 75% of them counted one time only. The biggest ten clones account for approximately 4.9% of the sample.

Only one count was recorded for this clone. Its antigen remains undetermined. The record has no base qualities; no much larger clone is one base away. Inclusion was restricted to participants for whom at least one PBMC sample before ART initiation and at least two post-ART samples were available. Treatment was received in the United States of America by all participants with HIV. Before DNA extraction, cryopreserved samples of about 0.95-11 million PBMC were thawed and washed. At the time of the earliest PBMC sample, participants with HIV were aged between roughly 23 and 60 years. Each participant contributed PBMC samples from 1-4 timepoints before ART initiation and 2-8 timepoints after ART initiation, with a median of 7 samples. Serial HIV viral load, CD4+ T-cell count, ART history and demographic data were obtained for every participant. Genomic DNA was extracted from unsorted PBMC with a Qiagen kit on a QIAcube, processed in batches of 12 samples.

Via the germline V gene (reference sequence), CDR1 is MNHEY and CDR2 SMNVEV. Trimming removed 2 bases from V and 0 bases from J, leaving 10 bases between the germline ends. Spanning cysteine to phenylalanine, the CDR3 consists of 15 amino acids. Solely the CDR3 DNA is kept, with 45 bases framed from the first base. The source of this sequence is a woman aged 40 to 49 with HIV. The sequenced sample was unsorted PBMCs, obtained 0.5 years after starting antiretroviral therapy. The rearrangement combines TRBV27 with TRBJ1-1, and the D gene may be TRBD1, 5 bases matching. The DNA sequence is given as TGTGCCAGCAGTTTAAACCCAGGGATGAACACTGAAGCTTTCTTT. Translation gives CASSLNPGMNTEAFF.